This note documents a single TCR beta chain sequence. Sequenced by immunoSEQ multiplex PCR; TCRdb stores in-frame clones only, minus some. The data hold fewer than 400,000 clones, with nearly 90% observed a single time. This specimen belongs to a study of blood T cell repertoires in COVID-19. The germline V and J ends were trimmed by 3 bases and 3 bases, with 12 bases remaining between them. The CDR3 covers 14 residues. The germline CDR1 and CDR2 sequences are DFQATT and SNEGSKA (reference sequence). Sequenced: PBMCs or T cells enriched from blood (not recorded which). J is TRBJ2-4 and V is TRBV20-1; a possible D gene is TRBD2 (5 bases). This clonotype was obtained from a woman in her thirties who had recovered from COVID-19. The CDR3 loop reads CSASFGNHKNIQYF. CDR3 bases: TGCAGTGCTAGTTTCGGGAACCACAAAAACATTCAGTACTTC.